This is a list of T cell receptor beta chains from one sample in a study of early T cells in non-severe SARS-CoV-2 infection. A single record per CDR3 protein comes from TCRdb applying MiXCR to the 5' RACE reads. The sample has 62,000 or so distinct CDR3 sequences; about 10% are singletons. Sequencing used whole blood, obtained at baseline. These receptors all come from an adult who was a healthcare worker with PCR-confirmed SARS-CoV-2 infection or an uninfected control (not recorded which). CDR3s include the opening cysteine and the closing phenylalanine or tryptophan. D genes are given only for firm matches. Size tells how often a clone was seen (once, few, many) or the class of an expanded clone, and some rows leave it out.

clone size	D gene	V gene	CDR3 length	J gene	CDR3 protein	CDR3 DNA
many	TRBD2	TRBV7-6	18	TRBJ2-1	CASSLTTSGAYSYNEQFF	TGTGCCAGCAGCTTAACTACTAGCGGAGCCTACTCCTACAATGAGCAGTTCTTC
few	TRBD2	TRBV7-2	13	TRBJ2-3	CASSSPTSGRFYF	TGTGCCAGCAGCTCACCGACTAGCGGGAGATTCTATTTT
many	NA	TRBV5-1	17	TRBJ2-2	CASSLLGRLESTGELFF	TGCGCCAGCAGCTTATTGGGCAGACTAGAAAGCACCGGGGAGCTGTTTTTT
many	TRBD1	TRBV7-3	15	TRBJ2-3	CASSSRQGATDTQYF	TGTGCCAGCAGCTCGAGACAGGGGGCCACAGATACGCAGTATTTT
NA	NA	TRBV20-1	16	TRBJ2-7	CSARDSEGPVRNEQYF	TGCAGTGCTAGAGATTCAGAGGGCCCAGTCCGGAACGAGCAGTACTTC
NA	NA	TRBV7-8	12	TRBJ2-7	CASSPGEYEQYF	TGTGCCAGCAGCCCCGGTGAATACGAGCAGTACTTC
many	TRBD1	TRBV18	14	TRBJ2-7	CASSATGTSYEQYF	TGTGCCAGCTCAGCGACAGGGACCAGTTACGAGCAGTACTTC
many	TRBD2	TRBV6-5	15	TRBJ2-7	CASSALAFGAGEQYF	TGTGCCAGCAGTGCGCTAGCGTTCGGAGCGGGGGAGCAGTACTTC
NA	NA	TRBV6-2/TRBV6-3	14	TRBJ1-1	CASSSPTWHTEAFF	TGTGCCAGCAGTTCTCCTACTTGGCACACTGAAGCTTTCTTT
NA	TRBD2	TRBV10-2	14	TRBJ2-3	CASTGLDLTDTQYF	TGCGCCAGCACTGGACTAGATCTCACAGATACGCAGTATTTT
NA	NA	TRBV7-9	12	TRBJ1-1	CASSYMNTEAFF	TGTGCCAGCAGCTACATGAACACTGAAGCTTTCTTT
many	NA	TRBV10-3	15	TRBJ2-6	CAVGTLSSGANVLTF	TGTGCCGTCGGGACACTGAGCTCTGGGGCCAACGTCCTGACTTTC